Below, one TCR beta chain is given with its context. Its matching antigen is unknown. The data are from a study of T-cell memory formation after mild COVID-19. As for the study in general: Clusters were largely donor specific. Overall study findings and caveats: That cross-reactive memory joined was suggested by some responding clones appearing in pre-infection memory. Shrinking CD4+ clones were chiefly CM and EM; CD8+ ones were chiefly EMRA.

With constant-segment primers, 5'RACE yielded cDNA libraries of TCR alpha and TCR beta that carried sample barcodes and UMIs. TCRdb called the 5' RACE reads again in MiXCR, with one record for every CDR3 protein. The sample consists of roughly 100,000 distinct CDR3 sequences, 17% of them appearing once. Germline assignment: CDR1 MNHEY and CDR2 SMNVEV (reference sequence). The CDR3 is 14 residues long. With 7 bases removed from V and 3 bases from J, the gap between germline ends came to 15 bases. Sequenced material: PBMCs or a T cell subset sorted from them (not recorded which). This TCR was recovered from an adult woman who had mild COVID-19 (a few samples of this study predate the infection). Cell type and time point are not known. The rearrangement joins TRBV27 to TRBJ1-2; D is ambiguous. Here the CDR3 reads CASTPRAAHYGYTF. CDR3 DNA sequence: TGTGCCAGCACCCCCCGGGCGGCCCACTATGGCTACACCTTC.